What follows are 19 T cell receptor beta chains derived from one specimen sequenced in a study of T cell responses to AZD1222 COVID-19 vaccine. Assay: immunoSEQ multiplex PCR; the TCRdb copy retains only in-frame clones and omits some. The profile shows over 130,000 clones, approximately 89% of them singletons. Here the sequenced sample was peripheral blood, taken on day 0 of AZD1222 vaccination. Receptors were obtained from an adult in good health.

J is TRBJ1-4 and V is TRBV11-2; TRBD1 might be the D (5 bases). This CDR3 is 17 amino acids long. Germline CDR1 is SGHAT and CDR2 is FQNNGV. Trimming removed 1 base at V and 11 bases at J, with 23 bases between. Written as DNA, the CDR3 is TGTGCCAGCAGCTTAGGTTTGGTTGGACGGGGGGAGATGAAACTGTTTTTT. Protein product: CASSLGLVGRGEMKLFF.

V usage is TRBV28 and J usage is TRBJ2-7, with TRBD1 as a possible D gene (6 bases). Trimming took off 1 base at V and 3 bases at J, with 13 bases between the two ends. Germline CDR1 MDHEN, CDR2 SYDVKM. This CDR3 has 15 residues. Here the CDR3 DNA reads TGTGCCAGCAGTTTATTGGGACAAGGGCGCTACGAGCAGTACTTC. Protein product: CASSLLGQGRYEQYF.

The table lists this clone with a count of one. The V and J genes are TRBV5-4 and TRBJ1-2, with D unclear. Germline-derived CDR1 and CDR2 are SGHNT and YYREEE (reference sequence). Trimming left V 5 bases short and J 3 bases short, with 14 bases between. The CDR3 spans 14 residues. CDR3 nucleotides: TGTGCCAGCAGTCATAGGACGGCTGACTATGGCTACACCTTC. The encoded protein is CASSHRTADYGYTF.

The V call is TRBV29-1, the J call TRBJ1-2; possible D gene TRBD1, 5 bases. Germline assignment: CDR1 SQVTM and CDR2 ANQGSEA. The CDR3 runs to 13 residues. V shed 6 bases and J shed 8 bases, with 19 bases lying between them. The CDR3 is CSVGELDGDGYTF. The CDR3 DNA reads as TGCAGCGTGGGCGAGTTGGACGGGGACGGCTACACCTTC.

This chain connects TRBV25-1 to TRBJ1-2, with 7 bases aligning to TRBD1. With 1 base clipped from V and 5 bases from J, the junction kept 7 bases outside the gene matches. From germline, CDR1 is MGHDK and CDR2 SYGVNS. The CDR3 is 15 residues long. The CDR3 nucleotides read TGTGCCAGCAGTGAATCTAGGGGGCTCGGGTATGGCTACACCTTC. Translated: CASSESRGLGYGYTF.

This sequence joins TRBV1 and TRBJ1-6; TRBD1 reflects the table's D call only, with no check against the DNA. TRBV1 is reported as a pseudogene. CDR3 length: 15 amino acids. This CDR3 reads CTSSSSQTENSPLHF. The CDR3 DNA reads TGCACCAGCAGCTCTTCCCAGACAGAGAATTCACCCCTCCACTTT.

The rearrangement joins TRBV6-5 to TRBJ1-2, with D hard to call. V was trimmed by 7 bases and J by 6 bases, leaving 12 bases between them. Germline V CDR1 and CDR2: MNHEY, SVGAGI. The CDR3 is 12 amino acids. CDR3 coding DNA: TGTGCCAGCACACGGAGCGGGGATGGCTACACCTTC. Translating it yields CASTRSGDGYTF.

V gene TRBV5-1 combines with J gene TRBJ1-2; D might be TRBD1 (6 bases). In germline, CDR1 is SGHRS, CDR2 YFSETQ. V lost 0 bases and J lost 5, with 14 bases in between. The length of the CDR3 is 15 residues. The CDR3 nucleotides are TGCGCCAGCAGCTTGGGTAGAGGACAGAAATATGGCTACACCTTC. Protein: CASSLGRGQKYGYTF.

The chain uses TRBV7-8 and TRBJ2-1; TRBD2 matches at 9 bases. Germline V gene sequence: CDR1 SGHVS, CDR2 FQNEAQ. This CDR3 has 18 residues. V lost 0 bases, J lost 2 bases, and 8 bases stayed unmatched. The DNA of the CDR3 is TGTGCCAGCAGCTTAGCGTCGGAACTAGCGGGTACCTACAATGAGCAGTTCTTC. Translating gives CASSLASELAGTYNEQFF.

This chain links TRBV18 with TRBJ1-5; 7 nucleotides align to TRBD1. CDR3 length: 19 residues. Trimming removed 2 bases from V and 2 bases from J; junction bases left unmatched: 15. Germline CDR1 is KGHSH and CDR2 is LQKENI. CDR3 region: CASSPDLGQGEGGNQPQHF. In DNA form, the CDR3 reads TGTGCCAGCTCACCAGACCTAGGGCAGGGGGAAGGCGGCAATCAGCCCCAGCATTTT.

The rearrangement links TRBV13 to TRBJ1-6; unclear D gene. CDR1 and CDR2 (germline): PRHDT, FYEKMQ (reference sequence). This CDR3 contains 12 residues. V lost 5 bases to trimming and J lost 7 bases, with 6 bases between them. Here the CDR3 DNA reads TGTGCCAGCAGCCTCCTCAATTCACCCCTCCACTTT. It encodes CASSLLNSPLHF.

The CDR3 region has the DNA TGTGCCAGCAGCTCCGAACTAGCTACCGCGGAGACCCAGTACTTC. Translating it yields CASSSELATAETQYF. The V call is TRBV7-6, the J call TRBJ2-5; perhaps TRBD2 as D (6 bases). CDR1 is SGHVS, CDR2 FNYEAQ, per germline. Trimming removed 4 bases at V and 5 bases at J, with 17 bases between. The CDR3 spans 15 residues.

This sequence joins TRBV2 and TRBJ1-1, with TRBD1 as a possible D gene (5 bases). This CDR3 is 13 amino acids long. The V end lost 4 bases, the J end lost 0 bases, and 6 bases lay between the germline ends. The germline V gene has CDR1 SNHLY and CDR2 FYNNEI. In DNA form, the CDR3 reads TGTGCCAGCAGTGTGGACATGAACACTGAAGCTTTCTTT. Its translation is CASSVDMNTEAFF.

The rearrangement links TRBV5-5 to TRBJ2-3; TRBD2 matches at 12 bases. This CDR3 contains 18 residues. Germline trimming cut 0 bases from V and 5 bases from J; bases unmatched to any gene: 10. The germline CDR1 and CDR2 sequences are SGHKS and YYEKEE (reference sequence). The CDR3 DNA is TGTGCCAGCAGCTTGGTCCCCAGACTAGCGGGAGAAGTAGATACGCAGTATTTT. It yields the protein CASSLVPRLAGEVDTQYF.

The V call is TRBV5-1, the J call TRBJ2-1; 11 bases align to TRBD2. Trimming cost V 4 bases and J 4 bases; bases outside gene matches: 4. Germline lookup yields CDR1 SGHRS and CDR2 YFSETQ. The CDR3 is made up of 15 amino acids. CDR3 residues: CASSQGLAAYNEQFF. CDR3 bases: TGCGCCAGCAGCCAGGGACTAGCGGCTTACAATGAGCAGTTCTTC.

This clone was seen a few times. The rearrangement uses TRBV2 and TRBJ2-1; 12 bases align to TRBD2. Losses at the gene ends were 1 base for V and 1 base for J; bases not matched to a gene: 8. Germline V gene sequence: CDR1 SNHLY, CDR2 FYNNEI. This CDR3 region has 19 residues. CDR3 coding DNA: TGTGCCAGCAGTGAAGGGCTAGCGGGAGGGCCAACGTCCTACAATGAGCAGTTCTTC. Translating gives CASSEGLAGGPTSYNEQFF. The full variable domain, with the rest looked up from reference TRBV2 and TRBJ2-1, is EPEVTQTPSHQVTQMGQEVILRCVPISNHLYFYWYRQILGQKVEFLVSFYNNEISEKSEIFDDQFSVERPDGSNFTLKIRSTKLEDSAMYFCASSEGLAGGPTSYNEQFFGPGTRLTVL.

V and J are TRBV5-4 and TRBJ1-2; maybe TRBD1 (5 bases). The CDR3 length is 16 residues. CDR1 SGHNT and CDR2 YYREEE come from the germline V gene (reference sequence). Trimming stripped 4 bases from V and 4 bases from J, with 20 bases between. The CDR3 DNA is TGTGCCAGCAGCAACGACAGACTTCCGATCACCTATGGCTACACCTTC. Amino acid sequence: CASSNDRLPITYGYTF.

This clone was observed a single time. The CDR3 is CASSYEPVGTEAFF. Here the CDR3 DNA reads TGTGCCAGCAGTTATGAGCCCGTCGGCACTGAAGCTTTCTTT. V and J are TRBV6-6 and TRBJ1-1; no definite D call. The germline V gene encodes CDR1 MNHNY and CDR2 SVGAGI (reference sequence). The CDR3 has 14 residues. The V end lost 3 bases, the J end lost 4 bases, and 12 bases lay between the germline ends.

The chain has TRBV27 and TRBJ1-2; no clear D. The CDR3 is made up of 14 amino acids. Trimming removed 5 bases from V and 2 bases from J, with 12 bases in between. Germline assignment: CDR1 MNHEY and CDR2 SMNVEV (reference sequence). In DNA form, the CDR3 reads TGTGCCAGCAGTCCCCTTGGGCGGAACTATGGCTACACCTTC. Protein product: CASSPLGRNYGYTF.